These 15 T cell receptor beta chains share one sample of origin, sequenced in a study of T cell responses to AZD1222 COVID-19 vaccine (dated by TCRdb to the early 2020s). The protocol used for the library was the immunoSEQ multiplex PCR assay. Held by TCRdb, this immuneACCESS table contains in-frame sequences only and omits some clones. Under half of the omission traces to an unresolved V gene where checked; the cause of the rest is unknown. The sample records around 58,000 clones, around 92% of which are singletons. The ten largest make up approximately 15% of the sample. The time point label, read with the paper, signifies: about 28 days (+/-7) after the second vaccine dose. This sample comprised peripheral blood, obtained 28 days after the second AZD1222 dose. These TCRs come from an adult who received the AZD1222 COVID-19 vaccine.

The table lists this clone with a few counts. The genes are TRBV6-5 and TRBJ2-7, with 15 bases fitting TRBD2. After removal of 6 bases from V and 7 bases from J, the junction contained 7 bases not matched to a gene. This CDR3 comprises 15 residues. Per the germline V gene, CDR1 is MNHEY and CDR2 is SVGAGI. The CDR3 region is CASSWTSGRADEQYF. CDR3 DNA sequence: TGTGCCAGCAGCTGGACTAGCGGGAGGGCCGATGAGCAGTACTTC.

The CDR3 bases are TGTGCCAGCAGCTTAGGGACTAGGACCTACGAGCAGTACTTC. Translated, it gives CASSLGTRTYEQYF. The rearrangement links TRBV13 to TRBJ2-7; weak D call: TRBD2 (6 bases). Germline V gene sequence: CDR1 PRHDT, CDR2 FYEKMQ (reference sequence). This CDR3 spans 14 amino acids. The V end lost 0 bases, the J end lost 2 bases, and 8 bases lay between the germline ends.

The chain employs TRBV9 and TRBJ2-3, with D possibly TRBD2 on 5 matching bases. The CDR3 contains 14 residues. CDR1 and CDR2 from the germline V gene are SGDLS and YYNGEE. Trimming removed 4 bases at V and 2 bases at J, with 11 bases between. The CDR3 DNA is TGTGCCAGCAGCATTCGACTATCCACAGATACGCAGTATTTT. Protein sequence: CASSIRLSTDTQYF.

CDR3: CASSIDRAAGNTIYF. In nucleotides, the CDR3 is TGTGCCAGTAGTATAGATCGGGCAGCGGGAAACACCATATATTTT. This chain joins TRBV19 and TRBJ1-3; no clear D. The CDR3 is 15 amino acids. Trimming removed 0 bases from V and 4 bases from J, with 10 bases in between. CDR1 and CDR2 (germline): LNHDA, SQIVND (reference sequence). Based on the CDR3 plus reference TRBV19 and TRBJ1-3, the full variable domain is DGGITQSPKYLFRKEGQNVTLSCEQNLNHDAMYWYRQDPGQGLRLIYYSQIVNDFQKGDIAEGYSVSREKKESFPLTVTSAQKNPTAFYLCASSIDRAAGNTIYFGEGSWLTVV.

CDR3 nucleotides: TGTGCCAGTAGTATGAGGGGCGAGTACACTGAAGCTTTCTTT. This encodes CASSMRGEYTEAFF. The genes are TRBV19 and TRBJ1-1; D is possibly TRBD1 (5 bases). CDR1 and CDR2 from the germline V gene are LNHDA and SQIVND (reference sequence). The CDR3 loop spans 14 amino acids. Trimming left V 3 bases short and J 3 bases short, with 11 bases between.

V gene TRBV28 combines with J gene TRBJ1-2; no definite D call. The CDR3 contains 13 residues. Trimming cost V 2 bases and J 3 bases, with 7 bases left between them. CDR1 MDHEN and CDR2 SYDVKM come from the germline V gene. DNA of the CDR3: TGTGCCAGCAGTTTACCTGGGTACTATGGCTACACCTTC. This translates into CASSLPGYYGYTF.

The chain employs TRBV28 and TRBJ2-2, with 9 bases fitting TRBD1. V was clipped by 6 bases and J by 4 bases; unmatched bases: 3. The CDR3 extends over 14 amino acids. Germline V gene data show CDR1 as MDHEN and CDR2 as SYDVKM. The CDR3 sequence is CASSPGQGTGELFF. The CDR3 coding sequence is TGTGCCAGCAGCCCGGGACAGGGCACCGGGGAGCTGTTTTTT.

This chain uses TRBV30 with TRBJ1-2; D is unclear. Trimming pared 5 bases from V and 3 bases from J, leaving 19 bases between. This CDR3 spans 15 amino acids. CDR1 and CDR2 from the germline V gene are GTSNPN and SVGIG (reference sequence). CDR3 sequence (DNA): TGTGCCTGGTACATCCGGGCCTCCGGCCACTATGGCTACACCTTC. It yields the protein CAWYIRASGHYGYTF.

The rearrangement uses TRBV11-1 and TRBJ2-1; D ambiguous. Deletions cut 6 bases from V and 0 bases from J, with 12 bases between. Per germline, CDR1 SGHAT and CDR2 FQDESV (reference sequence). The CDR3 has 15 residues. DNA for the CDR3: TGTGCCAGCAGTTGGACGGAGAGCTCCTACAATGAGCAGTTCTTC. Translated: CASSWTESSYNEQFF. Together with reference TRBV11-1 and TRBJ2-1, the CDR3 gives the full variable domain: EAEVAQSPRYKITEKSQAVAFWCDPISGHATLYWYRQILGQGPELLVQFQDESVVDDSQLPKDRFSAERLKGVDSTLKIQPAELGDSAMYLCASSWTESSYNEQFFGPGTRLTVL.

V usage is TRBV4-1 and J usage is TRBJ2-7; 10 positions match TRBD2. The CDR3 consists of 18 residues. With 10 bases clipped from V and 0 bases from J, the junction kept 18 bases outside the gene matches. Germline loops: CDR1 MGHRA, CDR2 YSYEKL. The CDR3 region is CAIEGVVAGGLNSYEQYF. As DNA, the CDR3 is TGCGCCATCGAGGGTGTGGTAGCGGGAGGCCTAAACTCCTACGAGCAGTACTTC.

V and J are TRBV7-9 and TRBJ2-2; D unresolved. Trimming left V 0 bases short and J 5 bases short, with 10 bases between. Germline V gene sequence: CDR1 SEHNR, CDR2 FQNEAQ (reference sequence). CDR3 size: 15 residues. The CDR3 nucleotides read TGTGCCAGCAGCTTAGCGGCAGGAGAAACCGGGGAGCTGTTTTTT. The encoded protein is CASSLAAGETGELFF.

This rearrangement joins TRBV4-1 to TRBJ2-7; 10 nucleotides match TRBD1. Germline CDR1 reads MGHRA; CDR2 reads YSYEKL. The V segment lost 3 bases and the J segment 2 bases; nucleotides outside the gene matches: 4. CDR3 length: 15 residues. The chain's CDR3 is CASSHPGQGTYEQYF. The CDR3 region has the DNA TGCGCCAGCAGCCACCCGGGACAGGGGACCTACGAGCAGTACTTC.

The rearrangement joins TRBV5-1 to TRBJ2-5; TRBD1 agrees at 7 bases. V lost 3 bases and J lost 0; bases outside the gene matches: 5. The CDR3 consists of 15 residues. Germline-derived CDR1 and CDR2 are SGHRS and YFSETQ. CDR3 DNA: TGCGCCAGCAGCTGGAGGACAGGCTACCAAGAGACCCAGTACTTC. As protein: CASSWRTGYQETQYF.

The chain is built from TRBV2 and TRBJ2-1; 8 bases line up with TRBD1. This CDR3 is built from 17 residues. Germline V gene data show CDR1 as SNHLY and CDR2 as FYNNEI. V lost 0 bases to trimming and J lost 8 bases; unmatched junction nucleotides: 12. The CDR3 sequence: CASSEALRGQGPHEQFF. CDR3 sequence (DNA): TGTGCCAGCAGTGAAGCGCTTCGAGGACAGGGCCCCCATGAGCAGTTCTTC.

This chain joins TRBV6-4 and TRBJ2-1; 7 bases align to TRBD2. The CDR3 spans 14 residues. The junction had 9 bases not matched to a gene; V was cut back by 5 bases and J by 8 bases. Germline V gives CDR1 MRHNA, CDR2 SNTAGT. Here the CDR3 DNA reads TGTGCCAGCAGTCGGGAGGTCTTCCGCGATGAGCAGTTCTTC. This translates into CASSREVFRDEQFF.